The source of this T cell receptor (beta chain) is a study of T cells in Graves' hyperthyroidism and ophthalmopathy. General study points: A 13 V-J signature model discriminated ophthalmopathy versus stable hyperthyroidism. Ophthalmopathy was model-predicted a median around seven months pre-onset.

This clonotype was seen many times. The antigen remains undetermined. The CDR3 regions of TCR beta were amplified from RNA transcripts. HTBI primers drove first-round RT-PCR of the TCR CDR3. TCRdb reanalysed the multiplex PCR reads using MiXCR and keeps one entry per CDR3 protein. The data hold hundreds of thousands of distinct CDR3 sequences, with around 16% observed a single time. Absence of ophthalmopathy progression within 18 months defined stable Graves' hyperthyroidism. CDR1 and CDR2 (germline): SGHAT, FQNNGV. The CDR3 length is 13 residues. Trimming removed 5 bases from V and 4 bases from J, with 9 bases in between.

This clonotype was sampled from a woman under 30 with Graves' hyperthyroidism. Sequencing was performed on blood. This rearrangement joins TRBV11-2 to TRBJ2-1, with D possibly matching TRBD1 (6 bases). In nucleotides, the CDR3 is TGTGCCAGCAGCGGGCAGGGGTACAATGAGCAGTTCTTC. This translates into CASSGQGYNEQFF.